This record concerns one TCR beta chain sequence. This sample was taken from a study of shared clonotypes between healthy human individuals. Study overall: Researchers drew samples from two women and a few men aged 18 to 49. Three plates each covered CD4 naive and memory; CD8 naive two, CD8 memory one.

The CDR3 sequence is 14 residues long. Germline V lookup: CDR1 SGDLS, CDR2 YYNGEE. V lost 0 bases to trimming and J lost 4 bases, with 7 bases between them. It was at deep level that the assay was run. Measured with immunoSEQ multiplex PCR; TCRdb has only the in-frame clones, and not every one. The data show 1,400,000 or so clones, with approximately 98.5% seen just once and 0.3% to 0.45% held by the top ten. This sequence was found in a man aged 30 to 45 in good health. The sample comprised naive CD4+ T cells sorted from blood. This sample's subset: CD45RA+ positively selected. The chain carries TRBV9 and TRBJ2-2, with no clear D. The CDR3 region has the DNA TGTGCCAGCAGCGTAGCACCATCCACCGGGGAGCTGTTTTTT. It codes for CASSVAPSTGELFF.